One and the same sample provided the 24 T cell receptor beta chains below, sequenced in a study of T cells after yellow fever vaccination. TCRdb passed the 5' RACE reads through MiXCR, listing each CDR3 protein once. This sample has some 550,000 distinct CDR3 sequences, with 15% to 20% found just once. Here the sequenced sample was PBMCs, taken 15 days after the yellow fever booster vaccination. The source is a man aged 30 to 39 who received the YFV17D yellow fever vaccine.

This clonotype has a handful of counts. The chain has TRBV20-1 and TRBJ2-1; no firm D call. From germline, CDR1 is DFQATT and CDR2 SNEGSKA (reference sequence). The ends were cut back, 6 bases at V and 7 bases at J, with 16 bases in the middle. The CDR3 length is 13 residues. DNA for the CDR3: TGCAGTGCCTGGTGGTCACTCAGTAATGAGCAGTTCTTC. It codes for CSAWWSLSNEQFF.

The chain links TRBV5-1 to TRBJ2-5; the D is unclear. The V end lost 4 bases, the J end lost 3 bases, and 10 bases lay between the germline ends. Germline V lookup: CDR1 SGHRS, CDR2 YFSETQ. The CDR3 spans 13 residues. This CDR3 is CASSPRPEETQYF. The CDR3 nucleotides read TGCGCCAGCAGCCCCCGTCCTGAAGAGACCCAGTACTTC.

About this clonotype itself: One end of the junction fails to match germline, which may point to a read error. V is TRBV18 and J is TRBJ2-5; unclear D gene. The CDR3 totals 13 residues. The V gene's germline CDR1 is KGHSH and CDR2 LQKENI. This chain's CDR3 is CATSIRAKETQYF. Written as DNA, the CDR3 is TGTGCCACCTCAATCCGAGCTAAGGAGACCCAGTACTTC.

The J gene is TRBJ1-1, the V gene TRBV5-1; D gene uncertain. V lost 2 bases and J lost 0, with 8 bases in between. This CDR3 contains 14 residues. Germline V gene sequence: CDR1 SGHRS, CDR2 YFSETQ. CDR3 protein: CASSLTLLNTEAFF. The CDR3 DNA follows: TGCGCCAGCAGCTTAACTCTTTTGAACACTGAAGCTTTCTTT. Variable domain in full (rest from reference TRBV5-1 and TRBJ1-1): KAGVTQTPRYLIKTRGQQVTLSCSPISGHRSVSWYQQTPGQGLQFLFEYFSETQRNKGNFPGRFSGRQFSNSRSEMNVSTLELGDSALYLCASSLTLLNTEAFFGQGTRLTVV.

This clonotype has only a few counts. The chain recombines TRBV4-1 with TRBJ2-5; D may be TRBD2 (5 bases). Germline CDR1 reads MGHRA; CDR2 reads YSYEKL. Trimming removed 1 base at V and 3 bases at J, with 12 bases between. This CDR3 spans 15 amino acids. CDR3 in amino acids: CASSQVLYGEETQYF. CDR3 coding DNA: TGCGCCAGCAGCCAAGTGTTGTACGGGGAAGAGACCCAGTACTTC.

The chain is built from TRBV12-3 or TRBV12-4 and TRBJ2-3; D perhaps matches TRBD2 (6 bases). The CDR3 totals 13 residues. Trimming left V 3 bases short and J 3 bases short, with 7 bases between. This CDR3 is CASSFRETDTQYF. In DNA form, the CDR3 reads TGTGCCAGCAGTTTCCGGGAGACAGATACGCAGTATTTT.

The chain is built from TRBV29-1 and TRBJ1-2, with D possibly being TRBD1 (5 bases). V gave up 4 bases and J gave up 6 bases, with 12 bases separating them. The CDR3 extends over 12 amino acids. Germline assignment: CDR1 SQVTM and CDR2 ANQGSEA. CDR3 nucleotides: TGCAGCGTTGTAGGGGCCCTAAATGGCTACACCTTC. It yields the protein CSVVGALNGYTF.

Ten or more counts support this clonotype. Here the CDR3 reads CASSYPTGVNTEAFF. CDR3 coding DNA: TGTGCCAGCAGTTACCCGACAGGGGTGAACACTGAAGCTTTCTTT. The V call is TRBV6-2 or TRBV6-3, the J call TRBJ1-1; 8 bases fit TRBD1. CDR1 is MNHEY and CDR2 is SVGEGT in the germline V gene. CDR3 size: 15 residues. J lost 0 bases, V lost 2 bases, and 2 bases had no gene match.

This clonotype was detected only a few times. This chain connects TRBV27 to TRBJ1-5, with 8 bases that match TRBD1. Germline V gene data show CDR1 as MNHEY and CDR2 as SMNVEV (reference sequence). The CDR3 loop spans 17 amino acids. The V gene end was trimmed by 6 bases and the J gene end by 3 bases; junction bases not matched to a gene: 13. The CDR3 DNA reads as TGTGCCAGCAGCACGGCAGGACAGGGCTTTTTCAATCAGCCCCAGCATTTT. Amino acids: CASSTAGQGFFNQPQHF.

The chain uses TRBV5-4 and TRBJ2-1; D is unresolved. Germline CDR1 reads SGHNT; CDR2 reads YYREEE (reference sequence). V was trimmed by 1 base and J by 6 bases, leaving 8 bases between them. The CDR3 totals 13 residues. DNA of the CDR3: TGTGCCAGCAGCTTGCGTGACATCAATGAGCAGTTCTTC. This gives the protein CASSLRDINEQFF.

This clonotype was seen a few times. V is TRBV7-8 and J is TRBJ2-7; D gene unclear. CDR1 SGHVS and CDR2 FQNEAQ come from the germline V gene. The CDR3 is made up of 14 amino acids. Trimming stripped 5 bases from V and 4 bases from J, with 15 bases between. The CDR3 nucleotides are TGTGCCAGCAGCATTACGACACGAAATTACGAGCAGTACTTC. Translating gives CASSITTRNYEQYF.

This clonotype was seen a handful of times. This chain uses TRBV18 with TRBJ2-1; D could derive from TRBD1 or TRBD2 (5 bases each). The CDR3 runs 15 residues. From germline, CDR1 is KGHSH and CDR2 LQKENI. Trimming took off 2 bases at V and 3 bases at J, with 11 bases between the two ends. The CDR3 loop is CASSPGRGNYNEQFF. The CDR3 nucleotides read TGTGCCAGCTCACCAGGACGGGGCAACTACAATGAGCAGTTCTTC.

This sequence joins TRBV7-2 and TRBJ2-1; 8 bases fit TRBD2. Germline V gene sequence: CDR1 SGHTA, CDR2 FQGNSA. The CDR3 consists of 13 residues. Germline trimming cut 6 bases from V and 7 bases from J; bases unmatched to any gene: 5. The CDR3 loop reads CASRAGAGNEQFF. The CDR3 region has the DNA TGTGCCAGCAGAGCGGGAGCTGGGAATGAGCAGTTCTTC.

The chain is built from TRBV7-2 and TRBJ2-4; 7 bases map to TRBD1. The CDR3 is made up of 15 amino acids. The trim removed 4 bases at V and 3 bases at J, leaving 6 bases unmatched. Germline assignment: CDR1 SGHTA and CDR2 FQGNSA. In DNA, the CDR3 is TGTGCCAGCAGCTCCCCGGGACAGCACAAAAACATTCAGTACTTC. Protein sequence: CASSSPGQHKNIQYF.

In its sample, this clonotype was seen a few times. The chain couples TRBV7-6 to TRBJ2-1; 7 nucleotides agree with TRBD2. The CDR3 covers 17 residues. Germline CDR1 and CDR2: SGHVS and FNYEAQ. V dropped 3 bases and J dropped 0; count of bases not matched to a gene: 8. The CDR3 DNA is TGTGCCAGCAGCTTCAGCGGGACCTCAAGCTCCTACAATGAGCAGTTCTTC. Residues: CASSFSGTSSSYNEQFF.

The chain uses TRBV12-3 or TRBV12-4 and TRBJ2-3, with D unresolved. Trimming left V 8 bases short and J 0 bases short, with 6 bases between. The CDR3 length is 12 residues. The CDR3 DNA sequence: TGTGCCAGCGGGTTCAGCACAGATACGCAGTATTTT. Its protein product is CASGFSTDTQYF.

The chain recombines TRBV20-1 with TRBJ2-1, with 9 bases identical to TRBD2. The length of the CDR3 is 18 residues. Germline values: CDR1 DFQATT, CDR2 SNEGSKA (reference sequence). The V and J ends lost 0 bases and 4 bases, in that order; junction bases with no gene match: 13. The DNA of the CDR3 is TGCAGTGCTAGAGATTATGCTACGACTAGCGGAGTGTACAATGAGCAGTTCTTC. Translation gives CSARDYATTSGVYNEQFF.

This clonotype was observed a handful of times. This rearrangement joins TRBV18 to TRBJ2-5; D is undetermined. There are 13 residues in the CDR3. The germline V and J ends were trimmed by 4 bases and 3 bases, with 9 bases remaining between them. CDR1 and CDR2 from the germline V gene are KGHSH and LQKENI. CDR3: CASSQRYEETQYF. CDR3 nucleotides: TGTGCCAGCTCACAGAGGTACGAAGAGACCCAGTACTTC. Full variable domain (rest looked up from reference TRBV18 and TRBJ2-5): NAGVMQNPRHLVRRRGQEARLRCSPMKGHSHVYWYRQLPEEGLKFMVYLQKENIIDESGMPKERFSAEFPKEGPSILRIQQVVRGDSAAYFCASSQRYEETQYFGPGTRLLVL.

V gene TRBV18 combines with J gene TRBJ2-7; tentatively, D is TRBD1 (5 bases). Germline CDR1 and CDR2: KGHSH and LQKENI. Trimming shortened V by 6 bases and J by 3 bases, and 21 bases separated the two germline ends. This CDR3 is 16 amino acids long. The CDR3 is CASSLNIGVKGYEQYF. The CDR3 region has the DNA TGTGCCAGCTCCCTGAATATAGGGGTGAAGGGCTACGAGCAGTACTTC.

The chain recombines TRBV20-1 with TRBJ2-7; 7 nucleotides agree with TRBD2. V lost 5 bases to trimming and J lost 7 bases; unmatched junction nucleotides: 14. The CDR3 is 14 amino acids. CDR1 is DFQATT and CDR2 is SNEGSKA in the germline V gene (reference sequence). Here the CDR3 DNA reads TGCAGTGCTCCACAACCGGGGCTAGCGGTGGAGCAGTACTTC. It codes for CSAPQPGLAVEQYF.

The chain's CDR3 is CSARSGTLVEKLFF. In nucleotides, the CDR3 is TGCAGTGCTAGATCCGGGACTTTGGTCGAAAAACTGTTTTTT. The V and J genes are TRBV20-1 and TRBJ1-4; possibly TRBD1 for D (5 bases). This CDR3 comprises 14 residues. Trimming took 2 bases from V and 8 from J, leaving 15 bases between them. CDR1 is DFQATT, CDR2 SNEGSKA, per germline (reference sequence).

The chain carries TRBV12-3 or TRBV12-4 and TRBJ2-5, with 8 bases fitting TRBD2. Trimming at V came to 1 base and at J to 7 bases, leaving 11 bases not matched to a gene. The CDR3 is made up of 16 amino acids. The CDR3 bases are TGTGCCAGCAGTTTAGTTCCCGGGACTAGAGCGGGGACCCAGTACTTC. This translates into CASSLVPGTRAGTQYF.

The J gene is TRBJ2-2, the V gene TRBV20-1, with D uncertain. The V gene lost 1 base and the J gene lost 3 bases, with 9 bases spanning the gap. Germline values: CDR1 DFQATT, CDR2 SNEGSKA (reference sequence). This CDR3 comprises 14 residues. The CDR3 DNA follows: TGCAGTGCTAGAGGACGATTAGACACCGGGGAGCTGTTTTTT. Translation: CSARGRLDTGELFF.

This clonotype was counted between two and nine times. CDR3 DNA: TGTGCCGCGTCGACGTCAGCCGCAACTAATGAAAAACTGTTTTTT. Translating it yields CAASTSAATNEKLFF. V is TRBV6-1 and J is TRBJ1-4; D unresolved. Germline V gives CDR1 MNHNS, CDR2 SASEGT. CDR3 length equals 15 residues. V was cut by 11 bases and J by 0 bases, with 16 bases left in between.